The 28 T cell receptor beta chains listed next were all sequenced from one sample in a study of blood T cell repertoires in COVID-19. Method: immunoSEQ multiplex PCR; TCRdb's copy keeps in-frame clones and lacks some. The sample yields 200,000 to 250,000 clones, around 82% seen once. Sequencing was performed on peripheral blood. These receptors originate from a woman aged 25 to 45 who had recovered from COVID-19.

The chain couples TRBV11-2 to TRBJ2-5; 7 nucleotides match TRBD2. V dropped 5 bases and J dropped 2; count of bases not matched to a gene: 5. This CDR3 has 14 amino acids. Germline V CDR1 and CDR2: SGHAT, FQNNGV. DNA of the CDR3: TGTGCCAGCAGCCCTAACGGGGGGCAAGAGACCCAGTACTTC. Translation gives CASSPNGGQETQYF. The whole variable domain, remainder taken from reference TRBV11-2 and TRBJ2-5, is EAGVAQSPRYKIIEKRQSVAFWCNPISGHATLYWYQQILGQGPKLLIQFQNNGVVDDSQLPKDRFSAERLKGVDSTLKIQPAKLEDSAVYLCASSPNGGQETQYFGPGTRLLVL.

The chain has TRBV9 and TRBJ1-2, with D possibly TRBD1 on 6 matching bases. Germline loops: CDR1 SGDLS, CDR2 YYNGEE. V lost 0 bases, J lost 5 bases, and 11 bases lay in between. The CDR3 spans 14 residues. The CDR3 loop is CASSVGRGTYGYTF. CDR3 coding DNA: TGTGCCAGCAGCGTAGGCAGGGGAACGTATGGCTACACCTTC. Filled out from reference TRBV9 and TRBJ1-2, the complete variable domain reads DSGVTQTPKHLITATGQRVTLRCSPRSGDLSVYWYQQSLDQGLQFLIQYYNGEERAKGNILERFSAQQFPDLHSELNLSSLELGDSALYFCASSVGRGTYGYTFGSGTRLTVV.

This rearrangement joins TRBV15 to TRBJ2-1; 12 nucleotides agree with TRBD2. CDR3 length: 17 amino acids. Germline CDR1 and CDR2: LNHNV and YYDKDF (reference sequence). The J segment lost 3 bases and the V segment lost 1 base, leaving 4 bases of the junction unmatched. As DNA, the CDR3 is TGTGCCACCAGCAGAGGACTAGCGGGAGTTGGCTACAATGAGCAGTTCTTC. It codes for CATSRGLAGVGYNEQFF. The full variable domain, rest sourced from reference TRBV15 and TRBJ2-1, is DAMVIQNPRYQVTQFGKPVTLSCSQTLNHNVMYWYQQKSSQAPKLLFHYYDKDFNNEADTPDNFQSRRPNTSFCFLDIRSPGLGDTAMYLCATSRGLAGVGYNEQFFGPGTRLTVL.

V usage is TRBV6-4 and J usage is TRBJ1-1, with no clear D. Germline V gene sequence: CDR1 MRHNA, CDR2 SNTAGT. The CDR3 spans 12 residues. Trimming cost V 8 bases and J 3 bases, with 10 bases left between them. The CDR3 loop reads CASRPGYTEAFF. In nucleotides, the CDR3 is TGTGCCAGCCGGCCGGGGTACACTGAAGCTTTCTTT.

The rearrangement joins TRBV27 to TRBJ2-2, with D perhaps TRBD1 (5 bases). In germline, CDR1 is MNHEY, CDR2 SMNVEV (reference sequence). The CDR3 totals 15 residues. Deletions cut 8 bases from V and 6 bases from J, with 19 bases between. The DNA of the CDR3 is TGTGCCAGCGGGGCGCCCCCCTCCCGGGCCGGGGAGCTGTTTTTT. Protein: CASGAPPSRAGELFF.

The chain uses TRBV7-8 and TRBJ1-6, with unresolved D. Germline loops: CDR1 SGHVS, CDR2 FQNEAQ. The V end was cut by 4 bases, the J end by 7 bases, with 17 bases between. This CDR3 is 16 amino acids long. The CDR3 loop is CASSSRGNRGNSPLHF. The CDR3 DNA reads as TGTGCCAGCAGCTCAAGAGGGAACAGAGGAAATTCACCCCTCCACTTT.

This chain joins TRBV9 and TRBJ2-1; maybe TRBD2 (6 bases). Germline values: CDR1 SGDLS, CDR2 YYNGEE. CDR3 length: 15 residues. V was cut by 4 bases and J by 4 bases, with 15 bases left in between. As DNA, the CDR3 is TGTGCCAGCAGCCCCGGGGACTCCTTTTACAATGAGCAGTTCTTC. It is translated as CASSPGDSFYNEQFF. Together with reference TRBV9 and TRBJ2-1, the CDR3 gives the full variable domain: DSGVTQTPKHLITATGQRVTLRCSPRSGDLSVYWYQQSLDQGLQFLIQYYNGEERAKGNILERFSAQQFPDLHSELNLSSLELGDSALYFCASSPGDSFYNEQFFGPGTRLTVL.

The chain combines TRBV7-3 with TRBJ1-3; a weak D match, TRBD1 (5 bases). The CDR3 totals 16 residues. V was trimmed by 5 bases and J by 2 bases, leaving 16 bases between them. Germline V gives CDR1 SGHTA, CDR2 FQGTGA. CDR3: CASSPQPGSPGNTIYF. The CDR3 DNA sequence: TGTGCCAGCAGCCCCCAGCCAGGGTCCCCTGGAAACACCATATATTTT.

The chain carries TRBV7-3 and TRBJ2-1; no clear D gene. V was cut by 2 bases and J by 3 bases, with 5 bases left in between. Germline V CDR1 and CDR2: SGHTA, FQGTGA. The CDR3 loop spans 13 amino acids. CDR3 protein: CASSLDNYNEQFF. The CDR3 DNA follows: TGTGCCAGCAGCTTAGACAACTACAATGAGCAGTTCTTC.

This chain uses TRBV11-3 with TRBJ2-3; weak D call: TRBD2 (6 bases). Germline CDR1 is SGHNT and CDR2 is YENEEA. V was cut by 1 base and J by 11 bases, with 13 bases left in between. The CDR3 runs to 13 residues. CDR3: CASSLVKGGRQYF. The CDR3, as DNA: TGTGCCAGCAGCTTAGTTAAGGGAGGCCGGCAGTATTTT.

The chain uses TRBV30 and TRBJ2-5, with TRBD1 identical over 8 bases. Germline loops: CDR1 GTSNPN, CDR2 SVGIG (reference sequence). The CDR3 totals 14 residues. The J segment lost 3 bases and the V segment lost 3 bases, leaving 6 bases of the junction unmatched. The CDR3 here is CAWSPGQGKETQYF. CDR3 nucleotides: TGTGCCTGGAGCCCCGGACAGGGCAAAGAGACCCAGTACTTC.

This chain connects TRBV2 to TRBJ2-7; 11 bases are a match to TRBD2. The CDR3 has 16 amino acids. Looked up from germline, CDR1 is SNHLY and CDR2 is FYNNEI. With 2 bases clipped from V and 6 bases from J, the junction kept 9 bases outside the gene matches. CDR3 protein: CASSERPLAGAAEQYF. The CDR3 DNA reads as TGTGCCAGCAGTGAACGGCCACTAGCGGGAGCGGCCGAGCAGTACTTC.

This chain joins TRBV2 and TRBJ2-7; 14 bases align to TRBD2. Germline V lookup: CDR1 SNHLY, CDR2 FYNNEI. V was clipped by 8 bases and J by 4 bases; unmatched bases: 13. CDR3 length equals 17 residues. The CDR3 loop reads CASWGTSGSTGPYEQYF. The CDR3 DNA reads TGTGCCAGCTGGGGGACTAGCGGGAGTACTGGGCCGTACGAGCAGTACTTC.

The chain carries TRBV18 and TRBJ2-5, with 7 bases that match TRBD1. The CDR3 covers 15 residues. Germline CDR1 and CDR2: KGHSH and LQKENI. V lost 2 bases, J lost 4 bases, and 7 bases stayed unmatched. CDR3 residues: CASSPDRVIGETQYF. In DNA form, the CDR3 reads TGTGCCAGCTCACCAGACAGGGTAATAGGAGAGACCCAGTACTTC.

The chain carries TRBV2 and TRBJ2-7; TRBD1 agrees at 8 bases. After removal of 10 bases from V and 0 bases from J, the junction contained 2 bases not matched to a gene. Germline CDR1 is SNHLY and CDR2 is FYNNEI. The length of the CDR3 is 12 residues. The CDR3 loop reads CAIRGLSYEQYF. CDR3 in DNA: TGTGCCATCAGGGGGCTCTCCTACGAGCAGTACTTC.

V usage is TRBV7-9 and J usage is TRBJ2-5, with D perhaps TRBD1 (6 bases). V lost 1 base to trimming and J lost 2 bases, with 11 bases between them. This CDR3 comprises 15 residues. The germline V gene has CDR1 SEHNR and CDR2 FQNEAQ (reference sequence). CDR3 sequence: CASSLGTAIQETQYF. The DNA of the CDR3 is TGTGCCAGCAGCTTAGGGACAGCTATTCAAGAGACCCAGTACTTC.

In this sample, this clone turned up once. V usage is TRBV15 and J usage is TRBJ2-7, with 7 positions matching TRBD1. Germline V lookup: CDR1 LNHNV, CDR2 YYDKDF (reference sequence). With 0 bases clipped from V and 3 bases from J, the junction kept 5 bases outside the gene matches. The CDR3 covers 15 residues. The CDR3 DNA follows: TGTGCCACCAGCAGAGATTGGGGGACAGTCTACGAGCAGTACTTC. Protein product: CATSRDWGTVYEQYF.

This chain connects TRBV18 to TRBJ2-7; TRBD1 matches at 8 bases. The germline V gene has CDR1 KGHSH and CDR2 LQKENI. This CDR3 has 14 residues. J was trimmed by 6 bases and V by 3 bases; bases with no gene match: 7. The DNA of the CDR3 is TGTGCCAGCTCACCTGGACAGGGAAAGAGCGAGCAGTACTTC. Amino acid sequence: CASSPGQGKSEQYF.

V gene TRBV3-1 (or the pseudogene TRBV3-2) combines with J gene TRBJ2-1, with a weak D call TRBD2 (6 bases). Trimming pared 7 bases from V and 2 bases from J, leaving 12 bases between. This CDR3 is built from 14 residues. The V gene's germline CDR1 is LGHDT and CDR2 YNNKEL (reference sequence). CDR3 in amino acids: CASTPDYPYNEQFF. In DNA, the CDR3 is TGTGCCAGCACCCCGGACTATCCCTACAATGAGCAGTTCTTC.

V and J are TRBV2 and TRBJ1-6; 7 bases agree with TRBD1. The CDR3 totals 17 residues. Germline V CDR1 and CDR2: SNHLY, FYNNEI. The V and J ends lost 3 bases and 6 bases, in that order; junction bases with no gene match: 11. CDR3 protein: CASSDEGRGPLNSPLHF. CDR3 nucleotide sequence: TGTGCCAGCAGTGACGAAGGAAGGGGGCCGCTTAATTCACCCCTCCACTTT.

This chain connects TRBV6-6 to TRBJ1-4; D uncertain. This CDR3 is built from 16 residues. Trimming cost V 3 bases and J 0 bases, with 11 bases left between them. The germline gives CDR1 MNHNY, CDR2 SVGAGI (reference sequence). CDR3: CASSYLPAATNEKLFF. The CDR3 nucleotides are TGTGCCAGCAGTTATCTCCCCGCAGCAACTAATGAAAAACTGTTTTTT.

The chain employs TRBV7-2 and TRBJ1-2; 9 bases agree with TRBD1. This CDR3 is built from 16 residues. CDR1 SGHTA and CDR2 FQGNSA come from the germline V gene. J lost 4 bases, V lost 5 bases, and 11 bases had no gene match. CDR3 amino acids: CASSPFGTGGAYGYTF. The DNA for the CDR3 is TGTGCCAGCAGCCCTTTTGGAACAGGGGGCGCCTATGGCTACACCTTC.

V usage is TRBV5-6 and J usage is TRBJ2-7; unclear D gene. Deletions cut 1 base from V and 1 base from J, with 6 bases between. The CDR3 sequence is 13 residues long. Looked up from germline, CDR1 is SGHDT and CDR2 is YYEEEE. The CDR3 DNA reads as TGTGCCAGCAGCTTGCCACGGTCCTACGAGCAGTACTTC. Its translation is CASSLPRSYEQYF.

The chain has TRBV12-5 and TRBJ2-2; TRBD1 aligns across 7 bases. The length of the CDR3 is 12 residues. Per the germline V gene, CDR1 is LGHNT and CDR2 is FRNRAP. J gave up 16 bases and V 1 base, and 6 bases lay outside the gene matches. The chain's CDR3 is CASGLEGQRKFF. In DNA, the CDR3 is TGTGCTAGTGGTTTGGAGGGACAGAGGAAGTTTTTT.

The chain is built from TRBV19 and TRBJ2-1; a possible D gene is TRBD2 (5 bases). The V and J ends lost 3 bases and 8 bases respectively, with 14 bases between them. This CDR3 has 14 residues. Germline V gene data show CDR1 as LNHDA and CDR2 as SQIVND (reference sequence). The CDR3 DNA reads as TGTGCCAGTAGTATTAACGGGATTAACGATGAGCAGTTCTTC. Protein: CASSINGINDEQFF.

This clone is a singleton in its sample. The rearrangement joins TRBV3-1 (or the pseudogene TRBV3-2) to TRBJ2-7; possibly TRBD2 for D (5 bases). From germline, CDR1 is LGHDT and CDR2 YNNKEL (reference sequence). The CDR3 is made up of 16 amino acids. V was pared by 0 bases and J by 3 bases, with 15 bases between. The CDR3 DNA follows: TGTGCCAGCAGCCAAGATTATGGGAGAGGAGGCTACGAGCAGTACTTC. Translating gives CASSQDYGRGGYEQYF.

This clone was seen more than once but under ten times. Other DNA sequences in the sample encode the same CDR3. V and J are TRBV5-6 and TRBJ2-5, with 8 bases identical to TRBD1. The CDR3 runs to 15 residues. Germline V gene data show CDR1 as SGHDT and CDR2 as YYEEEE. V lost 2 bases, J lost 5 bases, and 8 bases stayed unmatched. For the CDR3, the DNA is TGTGCCAGCAGCTTAGTGGCAGGGGGCAGGGAGACCCAGTACTTC. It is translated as CASSLVAGGRETQYF.

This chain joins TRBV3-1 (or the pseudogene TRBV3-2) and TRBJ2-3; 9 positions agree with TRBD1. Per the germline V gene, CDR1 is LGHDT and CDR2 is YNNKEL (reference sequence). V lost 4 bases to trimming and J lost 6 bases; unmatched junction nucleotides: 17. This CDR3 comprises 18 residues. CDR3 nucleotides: TGTGCCAGCAGCCTAGACATGCCGGGGACAGGGAGGGTGGATACGCAGTATTTT. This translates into CASSLDMPGTGRVDTQYF.